Listed below are T cell receptor beta chains from one sample, sequenced in a study of T cells after somatic rescue of genetic block. Sequencing was performed with immunoSEQ multiplex PCR; in TCRdb, only in-frame clones are kept and a portion is missing. The sample includes 65,000 to 70,000 clones, 90% to 95% of them seen just once. The sample consisted of peripheral blood mononuclear cells (PBMCs). These receptor sequences come from a man aged 35 to 55. CDR3s include the opening cysteine and the closing phenylalanine or tryptophan. A D gene is named only where the DNA matches it firmly.

DNA | CDR3 | V | length | D | J
TGTGCCAGCAGCCTGGGTCGTGGCTATGGCTACACCTTC | CASSLGRGYGYTF | TRBV28 | 13 | NA | TRBJ1-2
TGTGCCAGCAGCCCCCCGCCAGGGGGAAATGAGCAGTTCTTC | CASSPPPGGNEQFF | TRBV5-5 | 14 | TRBD1 | TRBJ2-1
TGTGCCAGCAGTTTATCGAGGGGGGGCACTGAAGCTTTCTTT | CASSLSRGGTEAFF | TRBV27 | 14 | NA | TRBJ1-1
TGTGCCAGCAGTGACACCTCTGGGATCCGCTATGGCTACACCTTC | CASSDTSGIRYGYTF | TRBV2 | 15 | NA | TRBJ1-2
TGTGCCTGGATCCCCCCCCAAGGGACAGGGGCCCCTAATGAAAAACTGTTTTTT | CAWIPPQGTGAPNEKLFF | TRBV30 | 18 | TRBD1 | TRBJ1-4
TGTGCCAGCAGCTTAGAGGGCAGGGTCGGGGCCTCTGGGGCCAACGTCCTGACTTTC | CASSLEGRVGASGANVLTF | TRBV7-7 | 19 | NA | TRBJ2-6
TGCGCCAGCAGCCAAGACAGGGGGCTGGGAGAGCAGTACTTC | CASSQDRGLGEQYF | TRBV4-3 | 14 | TRBD1 | TRBJ2-7
TGTGCCAGCAGCTTAGTAGGTTATGAAAAACTGTTTTTT | CASSLVGYEKLFF | TRBV7-9 | 13 | NA | TRBJ1-4
TGCGCCAGCAGCTTGGGGGACAGGGGTCAAGAGACCCAGTACTTC | CASSLGDRGQETQYF | TRBV5-1 | 15 | TRBD1 | TRBJ2-5
TGTGCCACCAGCGGGGGTGGGGTGTACACTGAAGCTTTCTTT | CATSGGGVYTEAFF | TRBV15 | 14 | NA | TRBJ1-1
TGTGCCAGCAGTGATCTAGTTTTCCGAGAGACCCAGTACTTC | CASSDLVFRETQYF | TRBV28 | 14 | NA | TRBJ2-5
TGCGCCAGCAGGGGGGGAAGCACAGATACGCAGTATTTT | CASRGGSTDTQYF | TRBV5-1 | 13 | NA | TRBJ2-3
TGTGCCAGCTCACCCTGGACTAGTGACACCGGGGAGCTGTTTTTT | CASSPWTSDTGELFF | TRBV18 | 15 | TRBD2 | TRBJ2-2
TGTGCCAGCAGCACAAACCGGGGACGCACAGATACGCAGTATTTT | CASSTNRGRTDTQYF | TRBV27 | 15 | NA | TRBJ2-3
TGTGCCAGCAGCTTGGTAGGGCAGAACACCGGGGAGCTGTTTTTT | CASSLVGQNTGELFF | TRBV5-5 | 15 | NA | TRBJ2-2
TGTGCCAGCAGGGGGACAGGGGCATCCTACGAGCAGTACTTC | CASRGTGASYEQYF | TRBV25-1 | 14 | TRBD1 | TRBJ2-7
TGTGCCAGCAGCCAAGGGCGGGGTCAGGATGAAAAACTGTTTTTT | CASSQGRGQDEKLFF | TRBV4-2 | 15 | NA | TRBJ1-4
TGCGCCAGCAGCCAAGGAGTTAGGACTAGCGGATCTTTAGTGCAGTTCTTC | CASSQGVRTSGSLVQFF | TRBV4-3 | 17 | TRBD2 | TRBJ2-1
TGTGCCAGCAGTTTAACAGCGGGAGGCACAGATACGCAGTATTTT | CASSLTAGGTDTQYF | TRBV27 | 15 | TRBD2 | TRBJ2-3
TGCGCCAGCAGCCCGGACTCAGCCGGCTATGGCTACACCTTC | CASSPDSAGYGYTF | TRBV5-1 | 14 | NA | TRBJ1-2
TGTGCCAGCAGTTTACTCGGAGGTAGCTCCTACGAGCAGTACTTC | CASSLLGGSSYEQYF | TRBV27 | 15 | NA | TRBJ2-7
TGCGCCAGCAGTTTTTCCAACAGGGAGCAGTTCTTC | CASSFSNREQFF | TRBV5-1 | 12 | NA | TRBJ2-1
TGTGCCAGCAGAACTATGGGTCAGCCCCAGCATTTT | CASRTMGQPQHF | TRBV28 | 12 | NA | TRBJ1-5
TGTGCCAGCAGTTTAACGGGGACGAACACCGGGGAGCTGTTTTTT | CASSLTGTNTGELFF | TRBV27 | 15 | NA | TRBJ2-2
TGTGCCAGCACCCCACTAGGTTTCTATGGCTACACCTTC | CASTPLGFYGYTF | TRBV6-1 | 13 | NA | TRBJ1-2
TGTGCCAGCAGTGGACTAGCGAACTACAATGAGCAGTTCTTC | CASSGLANYNEQFF | TRBV7-9 | 14 | TRBD2 | TRBJ2-1
TGTGCCAGCAGCTTGGCTGGACTCTCCTACGAGCAGTACTTC | CASSLAGLSYEQYF | TRBV5-4 | 14 | NA | TRBJ2-7